The 17 T cell receptor beta chains in this list originate from one sample, sequenced in a study of blood T cell repertoires in COVID-19. Generated by immunoSEQ multiplex PCR, the TCRdb table keeps only in-frame clones and is missing some. The sample has roughly 110,000 clones, just over 90% seen once; the top ten hold roughly 1.2%. Sample: peripheral blood. The source of these receptors is a woman under 40 with acute or convalescent COVID-19.

The chain employs TRBV5-6 and TRBJ1-2; a possible D gene is TRBD1 (5 bases). Per germline, CDR1 SGHDT and CDR2 YYEEEE. The V gene lost 3 bases and the J gene lost 5 bases, with 14 bases spanning the gap. There are 14 residues in the CDR3. The CDR3 region has the DNA TGTGCCAGCAGCTCGGCCGGGGGGACTTATGGCTACACCTTC. It codes for CASSSAGGTYGYTF.

The chain recombines TRBV18 with TRBJ1-1, with D perhaps matching TRBD1 (6 bases). The CDR3 spans 13 residues. V was pared by 6 bases and J by 0 bases, with 8 bases between. Germline CDR1 KGHSH, CDR2 LQKENI. This CDR3 reads CASSGQMNTEAFF. In DNA form, the CDR3 reads TGTGCCAGCTCCGGACAGATGAACACTGAAGCTTTCTTT.

The CDR3 DNA sequence: TGTGCCAGCAGCCCGAACCGAGGCACAGATACGCAGTATTTT. This translates into CASSPNRGTDTQYF. The chain links TRBV7-3 to TRBJ2-3; no definite D call. Germline CDR1 reads SGHTA; CDR2 reads FQGTGA. CDR3 length: 14 amino acids. The V gene lost 5 bases and the J gene lost 1 base, with 10 bases spanning the gap.

The chain has TRBV28 and TRBJ2-7; 7 bases agree with TRBD2. Germline V gives CDR1 MDHEN, CDR2 SYDVKM. V shed 3 bases, J shed 5 bases, and the junction held 7 bases outside the gene matches. The CDR3 covers 14 residues. CDR3 sequence reads: CASSLGGSEDEQYF. The CDR3 coding sequence is TGTGCCAGCAGTTTGGGCGGGAGCGAAGACGAGCAGTACTTC.

This chain links TRBV2 with TRBJ2-5; a weak D match, TRBD2 (7 bases). The germline CDR1 and CDR2 sequences are SNHLY and FYNNEI. Deletions cut 1 base from V and 5 bases from J, with 20 bases between. The CDR3 totals 17 residues. The CDR3 DNA reads as TGTGCCAGCAGTGAAGTTGCTTGGCGGGGGCTTGGGGAGACCCAGTACTTC. Protein product: CASSEVAWRGLGETQYF.

V is TRBV19 and J is TRBJ1-5, with 8 bases lining up with TRBD1. Germline CDR1 reads LNHDA; CDR2 reads SQIVND (reference sequence). The CDR3 consists of 16 residues. V gave up 6 bases and J gave up 6 bases; unmatched junction bases: 13. CDR3 amino acids: CASSRPGQGRSQPQHF. CDR3 nucleotides: TGTGCCAGTAGCCGGCCCGGACAGGGAAGAAGTCAGCCCCAGCATTTT.

This clone was seen once. The DNA for the CDR3 is TGTGCCAGCAGAAATACAGGGCGGGCCGGGCGCTACACCTTC. Translation: CASRNTGRAGRYTF. The chain joins TRBV3-1 (or the pseudogene TRBV3-2) to TRBJ1-2, with D tentatively TRBD1 (6 bases). This CDR3 has 14 amino acids. Trimming removed 6 bases from V and 9 bases from J, with 20 bases in between. Germline-derived CDR1 and CDR2 are LGHDT and YNNKEL (reference sequence).

This chain uses TRBV11-1 with TRBJ1-1, with TRBD1 matching over 7 bases. The CDR3 runs 14 residues. The J segment lost 0 bases and the V segment lost 10 bases, leaving 8 bases of the junction unmatched. CDR1 and CDR2 from the germline V gene are SGHAT and FQDESV (reference sequence). The CDR3 nucleotides are TGTGCCACCCTGGGACAGTCTGTGAACACTGAAGCTTTCTTT. Its translation is CATLGQSVNTEAFF.

The chain links TRBV30 to TRBJ2-7, with 7 bases fitting TRBD1. The CDR3 covers 13 residues. Germline V gives CDR1 GTSNPN, CDR2 SVGIG (reference sequence). The V segment lost 5 bases and the J segment 1 base; nucleotides outside the gene matches: 5. CDR3 amino acids: CAWAEGQSYEQYF. The CDR3 nucleotides are TGTGCCTGGGCCGAGGGACAGTCCTACGAGCAGTACTTC.

J is TRBJ2-1 and V is TRBV4-2; no definite D call. V was clipped by 4 bases and J by 9 bases, with 13 bases between them. Germline CDR1 is LGHNA and CDR2 is YNFKEQ. There are 13 residues in the CDR3. CDR3 nucleotide sequence: TGTGCCAGCAGCCCTAGGTCTCAGCCTGAGCAGTTCTTC. Its protein product is CASSPRSQPEQFF.

The chain links TRBV24-1 to TRBJ2-3, with 9 bases fitting TRBD1. CDR1 is KGHDR and CDR2 is SFDVKD in the germline V gene. The CDR3 consists of 16 residues. The V segment lost 3 bases and the J segment 6 bases; nucleotides outside the gene matches: 9. CDR3 protein: CATSDPDRGVADTQYF. CDR3 nucleotides: TGTGCCACCAGTGATCCGGACAGGGGTGTGGCGGATACGCAGTATTTT.

This clone was observed once. The chain couples TRBV9 to TRBJ2-5; D is perhaps TRBD1 (6 bases). CDR1 is SGDLS and CDR2 is YYNGEE in the germline V gene. V was cut by 0 bases and J by 5 bases, with 14 bases left in between. CDR3 length: 15 residues. Written as DNA, the CDR3 is TGTGCCAGCAGCGTAGCTTCAGGGGATGTGGAGACCCAGTACTTC. This gives the protein CASSVASGDVETQYF.

Only a few counts were recorded for this clone. The rearrangement uses TRBV6-5 and TRBJ2-7; 8 positions match TRBD1. The CDR3 spans 13 residues. V trimming: 6 bases; J trimming: 7 bases; junction bases outside the gene matches: 8. CDR1 MNHEY and CDR2 SVGAGI come from the germline V gene. The CDR3 coding sequence is TGTGCCAGCAGAGACAGGGGATCTGATGAGCAGTACTTC. This encodes CASRDRGSDEQYF.

The chain couples TRBV27 to TRBJ1-2; 7 bases align to TRBD1. The junction had 6 bases not matched to a gene; V was cut back by 4 bases and J by 4 bases. CDR3 length equals 14 residues. Germline V gene sequence: CDR1 MNHEY, CDR2 SMNVEV (reference sequence). The CDR3 sequence is CASSSQGGGYGYTF. CDR3 DNA sequence: TGTGCCAGCAGTTCCCAGGGGGGTGGCTATGGCTACACCTTC.

The CDR3 DNA is TGTGCCAGCAGCCAAGATATTGCAGGGGGAGGAAACACCATATATTTT. Translated: CASSQDIAGGGNTIYF. This chain joins TRBV4-2 and TRBJ1-3; 7 bases align to TRBD1. Germline V gives CDR1 LGHNA, CDR2 YNFKEQ. This CDR3 has 16 residues. V shed 0 bases and J 4 bases; nucleotides not matched to a gene: 6.

The gene calls are TRBV9 and TRBJ2-6; 8 positions agree with TRBD1. Germline values: CDR1 SGDLS, CDR2 YYNGEE. The V and J ends lost 3 bases and 1 base, in that order; junction bases with no gene match: 15. The CDR3 runs to 20 residues. The CDR3 spells CASSENPKGQALSGANVLTF. The CDR3 DNA is TGTGCCAGCAGCGAGAACCCCAAGGGACAGGCGCTTTCTGGGGCCAACGTCCTGACTTTC.

The V gene is TRBV12-3 or TRBV12-4, the J gene TRBJ1-6; D gene ambiguous. The germline V and J ends were trimmed by 2 bases and 6 bases, with 5 bases remaining between them. The CDR3 extends over 13 amino acids. DNA of the CDR3: TGTGCCAGCAGTTTAAGCTTTAATTCACCCCTCCACTTT. Protein sequence: CASSLSFNSPLHF.